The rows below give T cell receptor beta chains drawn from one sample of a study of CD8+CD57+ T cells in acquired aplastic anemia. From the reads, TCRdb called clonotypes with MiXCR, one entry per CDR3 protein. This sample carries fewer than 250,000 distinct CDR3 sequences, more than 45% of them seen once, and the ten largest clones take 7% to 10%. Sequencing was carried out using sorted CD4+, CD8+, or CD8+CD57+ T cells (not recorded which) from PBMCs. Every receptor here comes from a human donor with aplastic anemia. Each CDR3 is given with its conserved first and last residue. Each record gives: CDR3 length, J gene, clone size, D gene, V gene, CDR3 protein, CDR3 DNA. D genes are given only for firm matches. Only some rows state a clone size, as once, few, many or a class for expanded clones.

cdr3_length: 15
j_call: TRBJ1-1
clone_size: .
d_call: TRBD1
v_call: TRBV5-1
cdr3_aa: CASSPGQGTSTEAFF
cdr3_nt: TGCGCCAGCAGCCCGGGACAGGGCACGAGCACTGAAGCTTTCTTT

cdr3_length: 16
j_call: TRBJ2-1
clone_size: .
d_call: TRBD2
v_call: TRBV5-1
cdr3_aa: CTSSPKLAGGNNEQFF
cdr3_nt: TGTACCAGCAGCCCCAAACTAGCGGGGGGGAACAATGAGCAGTTCTTC

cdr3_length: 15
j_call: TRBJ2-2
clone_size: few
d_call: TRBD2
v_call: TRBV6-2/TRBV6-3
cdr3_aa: CASRDLAVNTGELFF
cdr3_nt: TGTGCCAGCAGGGATCTAGCGGTGAACACCGGGGAGCTGTTTTTT

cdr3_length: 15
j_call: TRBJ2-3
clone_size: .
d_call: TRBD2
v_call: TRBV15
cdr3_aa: CAVGLAGFEYNEQYF
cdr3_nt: TGTGCCGTTGGTCTAGCGGGTTTTGAATACAATGAGCAGTATTTT

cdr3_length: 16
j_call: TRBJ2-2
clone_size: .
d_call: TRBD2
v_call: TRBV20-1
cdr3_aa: CSATKGLAGGTGELFF
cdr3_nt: TGCAGTGCGACAAAGGGACTAGCGGGAGGCACCGGGGAGCTGTTTTTT

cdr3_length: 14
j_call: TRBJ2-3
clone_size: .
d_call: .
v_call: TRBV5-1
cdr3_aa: CASSQRGEADTQYF
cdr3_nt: TGCGCCAGCAGCCAGAGAGGGGAGGCAGATACGCAGTATTTT

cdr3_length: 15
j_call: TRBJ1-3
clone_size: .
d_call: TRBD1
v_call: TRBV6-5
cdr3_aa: CASSYDRGHGNTIYF
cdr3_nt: TGTGCCAGCAGTTATGACAGGGGCCATGGAAACACCATATATTTT

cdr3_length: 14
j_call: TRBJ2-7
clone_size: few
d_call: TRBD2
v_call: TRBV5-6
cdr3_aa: CASSWRTSGYEQYF
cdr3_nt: TGTGCCAGCAGCTGGAGGACTAGCGGCTACGAGCAGTACTTC

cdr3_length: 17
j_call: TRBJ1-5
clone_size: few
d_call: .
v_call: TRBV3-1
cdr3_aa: CASSQDQGLAGNKPQHF
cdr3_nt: TGTGCCAGCAGCCAAGATCAAGGGTTGGCAGGGAATAAGCCCCAGCATTTT

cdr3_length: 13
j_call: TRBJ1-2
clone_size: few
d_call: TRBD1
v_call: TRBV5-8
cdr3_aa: CASPPTGGNGYTF
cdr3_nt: TGTGCCAGCCCCCCGACAGGGGGCAATGGCTACACCTTC

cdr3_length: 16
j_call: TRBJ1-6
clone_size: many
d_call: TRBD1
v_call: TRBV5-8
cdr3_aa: CASRTRDRSYNSPLHF
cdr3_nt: TGTGCCAGCAGGACCCGGGACAGGTCCTATAATTCACCCCTCCACTTT

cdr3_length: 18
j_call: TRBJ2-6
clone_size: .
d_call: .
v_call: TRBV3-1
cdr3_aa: CASSPDAGTFSGANVLTF
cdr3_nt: TGTGCCAGCAGCCCAGACGCAGGGACCTTCTCTGGGGCCAACGTCCTGACTTTC

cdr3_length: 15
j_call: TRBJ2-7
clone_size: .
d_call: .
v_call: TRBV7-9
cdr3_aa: CASSYVGSRSGEQYF
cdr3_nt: TGTGCCAGCAGCTATGTGGGCTCCCGGTCGGGGGAGCAGTACTTC

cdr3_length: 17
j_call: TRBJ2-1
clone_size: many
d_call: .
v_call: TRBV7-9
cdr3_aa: CASSLSLRISSYNEQFF
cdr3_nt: TGTGCCAGCAGCTTATCTCTCAGGATCAGCTCCTACAATGAGCAGTTCTTC

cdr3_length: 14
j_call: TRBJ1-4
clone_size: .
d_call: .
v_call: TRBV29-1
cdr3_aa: CSVDGGKGNEKLFF
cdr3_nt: TGCAGCGTTGACGGGGGGAAGGGTAATGAAAAACTGTTTTTT

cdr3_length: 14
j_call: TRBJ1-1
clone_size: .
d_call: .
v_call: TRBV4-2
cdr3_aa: CASSQHPMRPQAFF
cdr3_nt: TGTGCCAGCAGCCAACATCCGATGAGGCCGCAAGCTTTCTTT

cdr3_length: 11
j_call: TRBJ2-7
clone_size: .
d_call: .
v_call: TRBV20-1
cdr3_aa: CSARSLHEQYF
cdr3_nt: TGCAGTGCTAGGTCCCTACACGAGCAGTACTTC

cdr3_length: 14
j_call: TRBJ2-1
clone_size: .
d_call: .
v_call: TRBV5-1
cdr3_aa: CASSLSDLYNEQFF
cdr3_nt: TGCGCCAGCAGCCTATCCGACTTGTACAATGAGCAGTTCTTC

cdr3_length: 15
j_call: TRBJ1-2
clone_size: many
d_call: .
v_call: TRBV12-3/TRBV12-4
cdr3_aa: CASSLDGQNNYGYTF
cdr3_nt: TGTGCCAGCAGTTTAGATGGACAGAATAACTATGGCTACACCTTC

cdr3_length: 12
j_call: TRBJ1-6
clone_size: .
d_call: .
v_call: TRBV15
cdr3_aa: CATSRLEGPLHF
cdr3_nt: TGTGCCACCAGCAGGCTTGAAGGACCCCTCCACTTT

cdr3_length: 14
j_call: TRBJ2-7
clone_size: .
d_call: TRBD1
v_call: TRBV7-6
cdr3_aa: CASSPKTGKNEQYF
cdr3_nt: TGTGCCAGCAGCCCTAAGACAGGGAAGAACGAGCAGTACTTC

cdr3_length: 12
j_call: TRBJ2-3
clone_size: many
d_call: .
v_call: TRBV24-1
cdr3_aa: CATSDSTDTQYF
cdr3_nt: TGTGCCACCAGTGATAGCACAGATACGCAGTATTTT

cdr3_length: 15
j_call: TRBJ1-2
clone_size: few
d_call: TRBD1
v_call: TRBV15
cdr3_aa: CATSRDTGVDYGYTF
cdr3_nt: TGTGCCACCAGCAGAGATACAGGGGTCGACTATGGCTACACCTTC

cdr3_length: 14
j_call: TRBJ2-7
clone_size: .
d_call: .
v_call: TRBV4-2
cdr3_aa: CASSQEGSKYEQYF
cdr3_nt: TGTGCCAGCAGCCAAGAAGGGTCGAAATACGAGCAGTACTTC

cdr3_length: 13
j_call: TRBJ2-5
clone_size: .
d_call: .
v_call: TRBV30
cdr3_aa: CAWRSLGGETQYF
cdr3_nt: TGTGCCTGGAGGTCGCTTGGGGGAGAGACCCAGTACTTC

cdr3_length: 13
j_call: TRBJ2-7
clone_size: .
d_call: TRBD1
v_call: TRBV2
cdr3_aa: CARDQGTAYEQYF
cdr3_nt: TGTGCTAGAGATCAGGGGACAGCCTACGAGCAGTACTTC

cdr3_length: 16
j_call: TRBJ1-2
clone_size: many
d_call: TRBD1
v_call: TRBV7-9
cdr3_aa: CASTDPGQGIWNGYTF
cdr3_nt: TGTGCCAGCACCGATCCGGGACAGGGGATATGGAATGGCTACACCTTC

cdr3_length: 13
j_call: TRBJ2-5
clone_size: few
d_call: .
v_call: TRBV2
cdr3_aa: CASSETRKETQYF
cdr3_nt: TGTGCCAGCAGTGAGACCAGAAAAGAGACCCAGTACTTC

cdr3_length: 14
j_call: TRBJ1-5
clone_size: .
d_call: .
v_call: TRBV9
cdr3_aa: CASSVGGQGQPQHF
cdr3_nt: TGTGCCAGCAGCGTAGGGGGGCAAGGACAGCCCCAGCATTTT

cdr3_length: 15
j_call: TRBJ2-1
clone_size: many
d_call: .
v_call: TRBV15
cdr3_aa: CATSPTGFSKNEQFF
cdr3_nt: TGTGCCACCAGCCCCACGGGGTTTAGCAAAAATGAGCAGTTCTTC

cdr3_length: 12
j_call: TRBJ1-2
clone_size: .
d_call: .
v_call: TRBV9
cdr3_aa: CASSPGLGSAYF
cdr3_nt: TGTGCCAGCAGCCCAGGACTGGGCAGCGCGTACTTC

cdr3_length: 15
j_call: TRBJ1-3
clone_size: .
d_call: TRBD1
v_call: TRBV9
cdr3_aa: CASSADRGLGNTIYF
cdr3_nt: TGTGCCAGCAGCGCCGACAGGGGGCTAGGAAACACCATATATTTT

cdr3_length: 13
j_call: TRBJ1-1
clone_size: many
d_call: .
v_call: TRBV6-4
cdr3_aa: CASSDGEGTEAFF
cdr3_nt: TGTGCCAGCAGTGACGGGGAGGGCACTGAAGCTTTCTTT

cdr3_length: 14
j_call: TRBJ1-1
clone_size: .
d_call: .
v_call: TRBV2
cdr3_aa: CASSEGVRVSEAFF
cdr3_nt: TGTGCCAGCAGTGAAGGGGTGAGGGTCTCTGAAGCTTTCTTT

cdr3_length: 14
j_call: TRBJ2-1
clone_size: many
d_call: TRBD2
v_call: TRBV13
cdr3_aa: CASSTQGLAGVSLF
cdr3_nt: TGTGCCAGCAGCACTCAGGGACTAGCGGGAGTCTCGCTCTTC

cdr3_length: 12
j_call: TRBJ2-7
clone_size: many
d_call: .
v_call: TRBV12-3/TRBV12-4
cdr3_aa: CASSPRLGEQYF
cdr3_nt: TGTGCCAGCAGCCCCCGCTTAGGTGAGCAGTACTTC

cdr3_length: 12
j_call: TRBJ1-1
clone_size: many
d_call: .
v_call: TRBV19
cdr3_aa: CASSRGGTEAFF
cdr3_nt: TGTGCCAGTAGTCGAGGAGGCACTGAAGCTTTCTTT

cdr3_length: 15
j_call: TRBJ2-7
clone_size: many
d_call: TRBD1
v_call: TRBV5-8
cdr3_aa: CASSLIRDRVYEQYF
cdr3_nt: TGTGCCAGCAGCTTAATCCGGGACAGGGTCTACGAGCAGTACTTC

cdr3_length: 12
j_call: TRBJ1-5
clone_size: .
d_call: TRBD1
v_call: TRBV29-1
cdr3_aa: CSIRGRRQPQHF
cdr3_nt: TGCAGCATCAGGGGGCGACGGCAGCCCCAGCATTTT

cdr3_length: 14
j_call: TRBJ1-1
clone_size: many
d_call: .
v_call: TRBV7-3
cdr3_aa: CASSSPGGNTEAFF
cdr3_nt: TGTGCCAGCAGCTCCCCCGGGGGGAACACTGAAGCTTTCTTT

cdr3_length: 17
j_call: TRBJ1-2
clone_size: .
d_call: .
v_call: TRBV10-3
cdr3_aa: CAISESEGLSVNYGYTF
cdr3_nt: TGTGCCATCAGTGAGTCGGAAGGACTGTCCGTGAACTATGGCTACACCTTC

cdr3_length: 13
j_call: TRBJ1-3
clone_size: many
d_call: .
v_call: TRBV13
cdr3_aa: CASSPGRGNTIYF
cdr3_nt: TGTGCCAGCAGCCCAGGGAGGGGAAACACCATATATTTT

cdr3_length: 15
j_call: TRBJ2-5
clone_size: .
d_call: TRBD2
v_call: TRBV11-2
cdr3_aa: CASSLGGGANQPQYF
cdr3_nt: TGTGCCAGCAGCTTAGGGGGGGGAGCCAATCAGCCCCAGTACTTC

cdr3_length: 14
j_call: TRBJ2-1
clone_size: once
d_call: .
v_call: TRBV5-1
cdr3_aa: CASSLAPRDNEQFF
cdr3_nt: TGTGCTAGCAGCTTAGCCCCTCGGGACAATGAGCAGTTCTTC

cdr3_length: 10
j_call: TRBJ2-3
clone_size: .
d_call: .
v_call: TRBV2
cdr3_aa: CASLTDTQYF
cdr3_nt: TGTGCCAGTCTCACAGATACGCAGTATTTT

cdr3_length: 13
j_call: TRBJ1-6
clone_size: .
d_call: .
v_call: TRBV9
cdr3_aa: CASSAGGNSPLHF
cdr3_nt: TGTGCCAGCAGCGCTGGGGGTAATTCACCCCTCCACTTT

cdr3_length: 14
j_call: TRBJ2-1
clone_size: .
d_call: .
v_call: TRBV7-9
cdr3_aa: CASSSSHRDNEQFF
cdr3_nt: TGTGCCAGCAGCTCCTCCCACAGGGACAATGAGCAGTTCTTC

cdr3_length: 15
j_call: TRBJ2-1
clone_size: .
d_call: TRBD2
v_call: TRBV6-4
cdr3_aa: CASSAGSGDYNEQFF
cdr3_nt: TGTGCCAGCAGTGCAGGTAGCGGGGACTACAATGAGCAGTTCTTC

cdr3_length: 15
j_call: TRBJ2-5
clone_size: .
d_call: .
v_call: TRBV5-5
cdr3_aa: CASSLYGVSGETQYF
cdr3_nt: TGTGCCAGCAGCTTGTACGGGGTCAGTGGAGAGACCCAGTACTTC

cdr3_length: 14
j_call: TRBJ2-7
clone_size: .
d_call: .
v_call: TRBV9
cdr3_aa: CASSPSGRMYEQYF
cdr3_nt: TGTGCCAGCAGCCCTTCCGGGCGTATGTACGAGCAGTACTTC

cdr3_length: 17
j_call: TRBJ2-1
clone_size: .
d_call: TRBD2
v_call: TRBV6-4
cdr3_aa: CASSEEGTSSSYNEQFF
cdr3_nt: TGTGCCAGCAGTGAGGAAGGGACTAGCAGCTCCTACAATGAGCAGTTCTTC

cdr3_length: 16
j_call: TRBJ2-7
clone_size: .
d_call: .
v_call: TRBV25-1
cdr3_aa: CASSPSRGARSGEQYF
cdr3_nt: TGTGCCAGCAGTCCTTCTCGAGGGGCTAGGTCGGGGGAGCAGTACTTC

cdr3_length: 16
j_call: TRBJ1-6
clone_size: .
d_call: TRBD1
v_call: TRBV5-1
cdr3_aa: CASSANCGTGNSPLHF
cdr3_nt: TGCGCCAGCAGCGCGAACTGCGGGACAGGCAATTCACCCCTCCACTTT

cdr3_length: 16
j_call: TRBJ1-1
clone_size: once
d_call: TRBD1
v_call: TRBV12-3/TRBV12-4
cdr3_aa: CASSLKRGTVYNEAFF
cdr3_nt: TGTGCCAGCAGTTTAAAGCGAGGGACAGTTTACAATGAAGCTTTCTTT

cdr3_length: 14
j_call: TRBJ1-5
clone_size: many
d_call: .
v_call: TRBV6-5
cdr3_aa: CASSYSAVNQPQHF
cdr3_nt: TGTGCCAGCAGTTACTCGGCAGTCAATCAGCCCCAGCATTTT

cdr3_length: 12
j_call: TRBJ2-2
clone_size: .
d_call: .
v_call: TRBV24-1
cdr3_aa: CATSEGTGELFF
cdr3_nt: TGTGCCACCAGTGAGGGCACCGGGGAGCTGTTTTTT

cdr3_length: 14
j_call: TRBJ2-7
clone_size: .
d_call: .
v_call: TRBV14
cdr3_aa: CASSQDKRSYEQYF
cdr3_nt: TGTGCCAGCAGCCAAGATAAGCGCTCCTACGAGCAGTACTTC

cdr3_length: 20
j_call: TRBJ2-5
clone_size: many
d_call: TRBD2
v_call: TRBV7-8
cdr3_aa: CASSSELGLAGVGGGETQYF
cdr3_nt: TGTGCCAGCAGCTCCGAGTTGGGACTAGCGGGGGTAGGAGGGGGGGAGACCCAGTACTTC

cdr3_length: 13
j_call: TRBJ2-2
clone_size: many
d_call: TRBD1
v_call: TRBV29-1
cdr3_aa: CSVSTGDVGELFF
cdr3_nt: TGCAGCGTTTCCACAGGGGACGTCGGGGAGCTGTTTTTT

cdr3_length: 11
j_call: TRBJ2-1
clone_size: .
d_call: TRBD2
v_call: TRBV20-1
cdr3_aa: CSAASGNEQFF
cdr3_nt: TGCAGTGCTGCTAGCGGCAATGAGCAGTTCTTC